What follows are 20 T cell receptor beta chains derived from one specimen sequenced in a study of T-cell memory formation after mild COVID-19. A single record per CDR3 protein comes from TCRdb applying MiXCR to the 5' RACE reads. The sample consists of about 350,000 distinct CDR3 sequences, roughly 13% of them appearing once. What was sequenced was PBMCs or a T cell subset sorted from them (not recorded which). Receptor source: a man aged 18 to 30 who had mild COVID-19 (a few samples of this study predate the infection). Cell type and time point are not known.

In its sample, this clonotype was seen a few times. A junction boundary mismatches the germline segment, possibly from a read error. The chain has TRBV9 and TRBJ1-6; D is perhaps TRBD1 (5 bases). This CDR3 has 15 residues. The germline CDR1 and CDR2 sequences are SGDLS and YYNGEE. CDR3 nucleotide sequence: TGTGCCAGCACCGTAGGGGTAGGGTATAATTCACCCCTCCACTTT. Its protein is CASTVGVGYNSPLHF.

This clonotype was recorded a few times. The V and J genes are TRBV7-2 and TRBJ2-1; D may be TRBD2 (5 bases). The CDR3 contains 15 residues. Trimming stripped 0 bases from V and 8 bases from J, with 14 bases between. Germline V CDR1 and CDR2: SGHTA, FQGNSA. The CDR3 sequence is CASSLATPGYYEQFF. The CDR3 DNA sequence: TGTGCCAGCAGCTTAGCAACCCCGGGGTATTATGAGCAGTTCTTC.

Ten or more counts support this clonotype. The chain employs TRBV2 and TRBJ2-4; D might be TRBD1 or TRBD2, each matching 5 bases. The length of the CDR3 is 13 residues. V was shortened by 6 bases and J by 8 bases, with 14 bases between the two germline ends. Germline loops: CDR1 SNHLY, CDR2 FYNNEI. The CDR3 loop reads CASSGTFGDIQYF. DNA for the CDR3: TGTGCCAGCAGCGGGACCTTCGGGGACATTCAGTACTTC.

In its sample, this clonotype was seen many times. V gene TRBV12-3 or TRBV12-4 combines with J gene TRBJ2-5; possibly TRBD2 for D (6 bases). With 4 bases removed from V and 5 bases from J, the gap between germline ends came to 17 bases. CDR3 size: 15 residues. CDR3 in amino acids: CASSSRGTQGETQYF. The DNA of the CDR3 is TGTGCCAGCAGTTCACGTGGGACTCAAGGGGAGACCCAGTACTTC.

The table lists this clonotype with a few counts. The chain combines TRBV12-3 or TRBV12-4 with TRBJ2-1; the D call may be TRBD1 or TRBD2 (5 bases each). This CDR3 has 17 amino acids. The V and J ends lost 0 bases and 4 bases respectively, with 16 bases between them. The CDR3 nucleotides read TGTGCCAGCAGTTTAGCGGGGGTAAGCCCGGGGTACAATGAGCAGTTCTTC. Protein: CASSLAGVSPGYNEQFF.

There are a few counts of this clonotype. The chain couples TRBV7-8 to TRBJ2-2, with 7 bases identical to TRBD1. Germline V lookup: CDR1 SGHVS, CDR2 FQNEAQ. The V and J ends lost 5 bases and 6 bases, in that order; junction bases with no gene match: 9. The CDR3 has 15 residues. CDR3 DNA sequence: TGTGCCAGCAGCCAAGGGCGGACAGGCGCCGGGGAGCTGTTTTTT. This sequence encodes CASSQGRTGAGELFF.

The table lists this clonotype with a few counts. V gene TRBV7-2 combines with J gene TRBJ2-3; 9 nucleotides line up with TRBD2. J gave up 7 bases and V 5 bases, and 10 bases lay outside the gene matches. Germline V lookup: CDR1 SGHTA, CDR2 FQGNSA. The CDR3 runs 15 residues. Here the CDR3 reads CASSRDGSGGYTQYF. In nucleotides, the CDR3 is TGTGCCAGCAGCCGAGACGGTAGCGGGGGTTATACGCAGTATTTT.

The genes are TRBV6-2 or TRBV6-3 and TRBJ2-1; either TRBD1 or TRBD2 may supply D (5 bases each). The V end lost 0 bases, the J end lost 5 bases, and 17 bases lay between the germline ends. The CDR3 spans 17 residues. The germline gives CDR1 MNHEY, CDR2 SVGEGT. As DNA, the CDR3 is TGTGCCAGCAGTTACTCGACCGGGCCCCGAGGGGACAATGAGCAGTTCTTC. Translated, it gives CASSYSTGPRGDNEQFF.

The rearrangement joins TRBV12-3 or TRBV12-4 to TRBJ1-6; D may be TRBD1 (5 bases). This CDR3 spans 16 amino acids. Trimming cost V 6 bases and J 6 bases, with 18 bases left between them. The CDR3 DNA reads as TGTGCCAGCAGGCGAACGACCGGGACCTTTAATTCACCCCTCCACTTT. Encoded protein: CASRRTTGTFNSPLHF.

The J gene is TRBJ2-3, the V gene TRBV11-2; the D gene is possibly TRBD2 (7 bases). The V gene lost 5 bases and the J gene lost 0 bases, with 21 bases spanning the gap. CDR1 SGHAT and CDR2 FQNNGV come from the germline V gene. The CDR3 sequence is 18 residues long. This CDR3 is CASSPRGVGASSTDTQYF. CDR3 coding DNA: TGTGCCAGCAGCCCTCGGGGGGTGGGGGCCTCTAGCACAGATACGCAGTATTTT.

This clonotype appeared a few times. This chain connects TRBV20-1 to TRBJ2-7; D perhaps matches TRBD2 (5 bases). The CDR3 length is 15 residues. Germline V gene sequence: CDR1 DFQATT, CDR2 SNEGSKA (reference sequence). Trimming shortened V by 2 bases and J by 7 bases, and 21 bases separated the two germline ends. The CDR3 here is CSARSELGATREQYV. The CDR3 DNA reads as TGCAGTGCTAGAAGCGAACTAGGTGCGACCAGGGAGCAGTACGTC.

This clonotype was counted ten times or more. The chain is built from TRBV20-1 and TRBJ2-7, with D maybe TRBD1 (5 bases). CDR1 DFQATT and CDR2 SNEGSKA come from the germline V gene (reference sequence). Deletions cut 0 bases from V and 6 bases from J, with 15 bases between. The CDR3 sequence is 14 residues long. The CDR3 coding sequence is TGCAGTGCTAGAGATTCGTCAGGGTGGAGCGAGCAGTACTTC. It encodes CSARDSSGWSEQYF.

This chain joins TRBV7-8 and TRBJ2-3; TRBD1 agrees at 12 bases. Per the germline V gene, CDR1 is SGHVS and CDR2 is FQNEAQ. Losses at the gene ends were 3 bases for V and 6 bases for J; bases not matched to a gene: 7. The CDR3 runs 16 residues. DNA for the CDR3: TGTGCCAGCAGCTTCTTACGGGACAGGGGGCCGGATACGCAGTATTTT. Its protein is CASSFLRDRGPDTQYF.

The V call is TRBV13, the J call TRBJ2-5; 13 bases match TRBD2. CDR3 size: 17 residues. Germline CDR1 PRHDT, CDR2 FYEKMQ (reference sequence). V lost 5 bases to trimming and J lost 5 bases; unmatched junction nucleotides: 11. The CDR3 sequence: CASSPTSGGRRLETQYF. The CDR3 nucleotides are TGTGCCAGCAGCCCGACTAGCGGGGGGCGCCGGCTGGAGACCCAGTACTTC.

This clonotype was seen a handful of times. The V and J genes are TRBV7-3 and TRBJ2-2, with D tentatively TRBD1 (5 bases). Germline lookup yields CDR1 SGHTA and CDR2 FQGTGA. There are 15 residues in the CDR3. V dropped 0 bases and J dropped 6 bases, with 11 bases sitting between them. The CDR3 sequence: CASSLTPGYPGELFF. CDR3 nucleotides: TGTGCCAGCAGCTTAACCCCAGGGTATCCCGGGGAGCTGTTTTTT.

This clonotype was counted a few times. One end of the junction fails to match germline, which may point to a read error. The chain couples TRBV10-3 to TRBJ1-3, with 10 nucleotides matching TRBD1. Germline lookup yields CDR1 ENHRY and CDR2 SYGVKD. The CDR3 has 14 residues. This CDR3 reads CATSGTGAGNTIYF. CDR3 DNA sequence: TGTGCCACCAGTGGGACAGGGGCTGGAAACACCATATATTTT.

This clonotype was detected many times. This chain joins TRBV10-3 and TRBJ2-3; 8 bases are a match to TRBD2. This CDR3 has 15 residues. The V segment lost 5 bases and the J segment 4 bases; nucleotides outside the gene matches: 8. Germline lookup yields CDR1 ENHRY and CDR2 SYGVKD. CDR3 sequence: CAISYRGGQADTQYF. The CDR3 DNA reads TGTGCCATCAGTTACCGCGGGGGGCAGGCAGATACGCAGTATTTT.

This clonotype was picked up a small number of times. The rearrangement uses TRBV15 and TRBJ1-2; D remains ambiguous. This CDR3 comprises 13 residues. Germline values: CDR1 LNHNV, CDR2 YYDKDF (reference sequence). Between the trimmed V and J ends, which lost 1 base and 8 bases, there was a span of 11 bases. The CDR3 nucleotides read TGTGCCACCAGCAGAGTGTACGGGTCGGGCTACACCTTC. This codes for CATSRVYGSGYTF. The full variable domain, completed using reference TRBV15 and TRBJ1-2, is DAMVIQNPRYQVTQFGKPVTLSCSQTLNHNVMYWYQQKSSQAPKLLFHYYDKDFNNEADTPDNFQSRRPNTSFCFLDIRSPGLGDTAMYLCATSRVYGSGYTFGSGTRLTVV.

This clonotype was found a few times. The chain joins TRBV12-3 or TRBV12-4 to TRBJ1-1, with TRBD1 matching 11 bases. V was pared by 3 bases and J by 1 base, with 16 bases of the junction left unmatched. The CDR3 totals 20 residues. Written as DNA, the CDR3 is TGTGCCAGCAGTTTTATCCTTAACCTGGACAGGGGGCTTAAGAACACTGAAGCTTTCTTT. This gives the protein CASSFILNLDRGLKNTEAFF.

The V and J genes are TRBV27 and TRBJ2-3; no definite D call. Germline V lookup: CDR1 MNHEY, CDR2 SMNVEV (reference sequence). This CDR3 has 16 amino acids. V was shortened by 6 bases and J by 0 bases, with 16 bases between the two germline ends. The CDR3 sequence is CASSSIDDPSTDTQYF. Written as DNA, the CDR3 is TGTGCCAGCAGCTCGATAGACGATCCTAGCACAGATACGCAGTATTTT.